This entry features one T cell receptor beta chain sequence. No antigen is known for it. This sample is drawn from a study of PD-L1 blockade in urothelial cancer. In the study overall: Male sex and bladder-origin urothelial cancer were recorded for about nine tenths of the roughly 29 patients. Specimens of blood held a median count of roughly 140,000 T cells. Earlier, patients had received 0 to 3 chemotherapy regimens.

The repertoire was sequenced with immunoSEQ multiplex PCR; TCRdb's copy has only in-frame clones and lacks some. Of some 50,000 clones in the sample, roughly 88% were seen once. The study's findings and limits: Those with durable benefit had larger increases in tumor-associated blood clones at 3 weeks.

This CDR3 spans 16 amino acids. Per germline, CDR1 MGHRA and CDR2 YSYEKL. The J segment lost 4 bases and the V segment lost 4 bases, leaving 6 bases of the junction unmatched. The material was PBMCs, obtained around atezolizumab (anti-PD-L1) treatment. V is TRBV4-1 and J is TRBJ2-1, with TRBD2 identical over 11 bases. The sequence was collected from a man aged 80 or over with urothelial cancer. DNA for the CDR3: TGCGCCAGCAGCCCGTACGGGACTAGCGGATACAATGAGCAGTTCTTC. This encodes CASSPYGTSGYNEQFF.